Included here is one TCR beta chain sequence, with context. Its antigen remains unidentified. TRB amplification used approximately 250 ng of peripheral blood genomic DNA, some 40,000 genome equivalents, per sample. TRB rearrangements were amplified by multiplex PCR using a touch-down protocol with TRB-A and TRB-B primer pools mixed in one tube. Illumina adapters and sample indices were attached to the amplicons through two consecutive PCR reactions using Phusion HS II polymerase. After gel purification with the NucleoSpin Gel and PCR Clean-up kit, the amplicons were quantified by Qubit and checked for quality on an Agilent 2100 Bioanalyzer. Sequencing of the libraries was done on an Illumina MiSeq with paired-end, single-indexed, 600-cycle runs. Per the original workflow: MiXCR version 2.1.12 with the default MiXCR reference library was used to align and assemble TRB reads. Each unique CDR3 nucleotide sequence defined a clone, and only productive sequences with at least two reads were analysed. Repertoire diversity was assessed by alpha-parameterized diversity profiles (alpha 0 to 5), including Shannon (alpha 1) and Simpson (alpha 2) indices, computed with an R script. Combinatorial TRB VJ usage was calculated with the tcR package and was compared between cohorts by principal component analysis performed with ade4. GLIPH was used to cluster TCRbeta CDR3s in pairs of cohorts matched for age and read depth, and a Wilcoxon test was used to compare cluster frequencies. TCRdb reprocessed the reads, reporting each CDR3 protein sequence once and no DNA. TCRdb assigned the V and J calls; the authors' analysis was not used. This sample's table contains under 13,000 distinct CDR3 sequences. The ten largest clones add up to approximately 4.4% of the sample.

The germline V gene provides CDR1 KGHSH and CDR2 LQKENI. The CDR3 contains 14 residues, cysteine and phenylalanine counted. No DNA is given. The source of the sample is a study of T cell clusters in autoimmune cytopenias (dated by TCRdb to the late 2010s). Study-level background: Among healthy donor controls, the mean age was roughly 56 years, the median age was approximately 62 years, and about half of the roughly 43 were female. A median TRB sequencing depth of 50,000 or so reads per sample was reached, and a median of roughly 2,500 distinct TRB clonotypes per sample was obtained. TRB and IGH repertoires from peripheral blood were sequenced in autoimmune cytopenia patients at active disease and during treatment follow-up, with healthy, CLL and autoimmune hepatitis controls included alongside. The study aimed to test whether autoimmune cytopenia patients carry a disease-specific immune repertoire signature usable as a blood-based biomarker. Controls were approximately 25 age-matched healthy donors for primary cytopenia and 14 age-matched CLL patients for secondary cytopenia. Autoimmune hepatitis repertoires were compared against around 23 age- and sex-matched healthy donors. What the work shows at the level of the full study, not this receptor alone: Healthy donors had almost three times as many exclusive TRB clusters as active autoimmune hepatitis patients, a finding consistent with an autoimmunity-wide signature. In the comparison of secondary cytopenia with CLL, no cluster-lack signature showed up, apparently because the dominant lymphoma-associated repertoire masked the signature. TRB repertoire shifts, with less even repertoires in secondary cytopenia and CLL, mostly reflected lymphoma bias rather than autoimmunity. GLIPH suggested that primary autoimmune cytopenia patients lacked physiological T cell clusters: some 53 clusters were exclusive to healthy donors versus some 18 exclusive to patients. The T cell clusters were only ever defined in silico, so experimental validation of their functional role was still needed.

Another study also made use of these data, one on T cell repertoires in aging, cancer and after chemotherapy. Per the second study: Six donor age groups were covered, ranging from 30 or younger up to 70 or older, and each group contained at least three individuals. Control TCR repertoires from healthy donors were recorded across several months to years, and re-sampling revealed clear clonal overlap. In total, the full dataset held 8.9 million or so TCR reads. Compared with age-matched healthy donors, untreated patients with either hematological or solid cancers had significantly lower TCR diversity in the blood along with higher clonality. In healthy donors, the decline in TCR diversity with age was mainly due to loss of richness, whereas in cancer patients loss of evenness also played a role. In both cancer cohorts, the median generation probability rose over the chemotherapy interval, which suggests that the repertoire was reconstituted through rebound thymic output. The authors noted that the repertoire data do not allow conclusions about immunological memory after chemotherapy. To look at immunoaging and at how T cells reconstitute after chemotherapy, the study profiled TCR beta repertoires in peripheral blood from both healthy donors and cancer patients. A cohort of 218 cancer patients (around 93 with hematological and approximately 120 with solid cancers) was assembled, and 95 to 100 healthy donors were included as a reference group. Processing of the TRB sequences was carried out with MiXCR versions 2.12 and 3.0.5. The repertoire metrics were Shannon diversity, evenness, clonality (defined as one minus evenness), and alpha-parameterized diversity profiles covering alpha 0 to 5. The IGoR algorithm was used to calculate generation probabilities of clones in the paired pre- and post-chemotherapy samples.

The chain is encoded by TRBV18 joined to TRBJ2-3. The sequencing input was peripheral blood. The TCR sequence derives from a human donor in good health. The CDR3 region reads CASSPQGSTDTQYF.